These 5 T cell receptor beta chains were sequenced from one sample in a study of blood T cell repertoires in COVID-19. TCRdb keeps only in-frame clones here, not all; method: immunoSEQ multiplex PCR. The sample includes some 30,000 clones, roughly 87% of them seen just once. The source material was peripheral blood. Source of these receptors: a human donor with acute or convalescent COVID-19. The donor label of this sample is uncertain.

V usage is TRBV5-5 and J usage is TRBJ1-4, with TRBD1 identical over 7 bases. CDR1 and CDR2 from the germline V gene are SGHKS and YYEKEE (reference sequence). J lost 5 bases, V lost 0 bases, and 1 base had no gene match. The CDR3 has 14 residues. This chain's CDR3 is CASSLAGGNEKLFF. Here the CDR3 DNA reads TGTGCCAGCAGCTTGGCAGGGGGGAATGAAAAACTGTTTTTT.

This chain uses TRBV18 with TRBJ2-5; TRBD1 is a possible D gene (5 bases). Germline V lookup: CDR1 KGHSH, CDR2 LQKENI. The V end was cut by 3 bases, the J end by 5 bases, with 13 bases between. This CDR3 contains 14 residues. DNA of the CDR3: TGTGCCAGCTCACCTTTCGGCAGGGTGGAGACCCAGTACTTC. Protein product: CASSPFGRVETQYF. Supplemented by reference TRBV18 and TRBJ2-5, the full variable domain reads NAGVMQNPRHLVRRRGQEARLRCSPMKGHSHVYWYRQLPEEGLKFMVYLQKENIIDESGMPKERFSAEFPKEGPSILRIQQVVRGDSAAYFCASSPFGRVETQYFGPGTRLLVL.

The V and J genes are TRBV6-1 and TRBJ1-4; no clear D. Per germline, CDR1 MNHNS and CDR2 SASEGT. Trimming removed 3 bases from V and 11 bases from J, with 22 bases in between. This CDR3 region has 16 residues. CDR3 protein: CASSEPTGPTPGKLFF. The CDR3 DNA follows: TGTGCCAGCAGTGAGCCAACCGGGCCCACACCGGGGAAACTGTTTTTT.

This clone came up a few times. The chain carries TRBV19 and TRBJ1-5; 7 bases map to TRBD1. V lost 7 bases, J lost 4 bases, and 16 bases stayed unmatched. CDR1 is LNHDA and CDR2 is SQIVND in the germline V gene (reference sequence). The CDR3 totals 17 residues. The CDR3 DNA is TGTGCCAGTACCATTCAGCCGACGACAGGGAGAAATCAGCCCCAGCATTTT. Translated: CASTIQPTTGRNQPQHF.

The chain carries TRBV11-2 and TRBJ2-7; TRBD2 is a possible D gene (7 bases). Germline V gives CDR1 SGHAT, CDR2 FQNNGV. The V gene lost 5 bases and the J gene lost 3 bases, with 20 bases spanning the gap. The CDR3 sequence is 16 residues long. CDR3 residues: CASSPAKGGGVYEQYF. In DNA, the CDR3 is TGTGCCAGCAGCCCAGCTAAGGGAGGGGGAGTCTACGAGCAGTACTTC.